The sequence of this TCR beta chain was determined in a study of metastatic and nonmetastatic thyroid tumors. Study overall: For malignant and benign thyroid patients, tumor or nodule tissue and blood were the sources whose repertoires were compared.

All patients reached thyroid surgery having received no treatment beforehand. Original data processing: A classifier of distant metastasis in papillary thyroid cancer was built from CDR3 differences (across clinicopathological groups). TCRdb re-called the PCR reads via MiXCR. Clone size and V and J calls follow TCRdb, not the original study. This table holds about 33,000 clones, over 15% found once. The sequence came from a female donor with papillary thyroid cancer or a benign thyroid nodule (not recorded which). Some clones in this sample may be carry-over from other donors' samples. Sample: blood.

The DNA of the CDR3 is TGTGCCAAGACATTAGGAACAGATACGCAGTATTTT. It translates to CAKTLGTDTQYF. The V gene is TRBV28, the J gene TRBJ2-3; D remains unclear. Trimming shortened V by 10 bases and J by 3 bases, and 11 bases separated the two germline ends. Per germline, CDR1 MDHEN and CDR2 SYDVKM. CDR3 length: 12 residues.